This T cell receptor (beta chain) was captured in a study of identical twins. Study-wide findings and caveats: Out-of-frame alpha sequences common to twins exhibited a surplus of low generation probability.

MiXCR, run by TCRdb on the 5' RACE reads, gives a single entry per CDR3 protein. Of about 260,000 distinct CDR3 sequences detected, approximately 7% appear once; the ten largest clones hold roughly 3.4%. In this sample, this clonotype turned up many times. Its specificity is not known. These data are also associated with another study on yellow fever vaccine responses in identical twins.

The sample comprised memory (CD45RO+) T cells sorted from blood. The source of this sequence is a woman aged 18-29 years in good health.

CDR3 protein: CASSQEVTVNYGYTF. The CDR3 DNA reads as TGCGCCAGCAGCCAAGAGGTGACAGTTAACTATGGCTACACCTTC. The chain carries TRBV4-1 and TRBJ1-2; D is perhaps TRBD1 (5 bases). This CDR3 is 15 amino acids long. Trimming left V 0 bases short and J 1 base short, with 9 bases between. The germline V gene encodes CDR1 MGHRA and CDR2 YSYEKL.